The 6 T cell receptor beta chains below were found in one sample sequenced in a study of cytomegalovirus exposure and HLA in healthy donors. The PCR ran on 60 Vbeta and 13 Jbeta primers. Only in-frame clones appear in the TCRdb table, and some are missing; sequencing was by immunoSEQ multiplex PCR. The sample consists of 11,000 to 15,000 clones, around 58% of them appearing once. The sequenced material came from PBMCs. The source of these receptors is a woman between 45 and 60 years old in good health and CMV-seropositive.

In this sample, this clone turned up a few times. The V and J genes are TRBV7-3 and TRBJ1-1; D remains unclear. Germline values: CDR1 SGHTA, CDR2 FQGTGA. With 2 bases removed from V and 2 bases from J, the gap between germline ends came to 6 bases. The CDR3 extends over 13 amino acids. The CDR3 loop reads CASSLGANTEAFF. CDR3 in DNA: TGTGCCAGCAGCTTAGGAGCCAACACTGAAGCTTTCTTT.

CDR3 amino acids: CASSRDSYEQYF. Written as DNA, the CDR3 is TGTGCCAGCAGTAGGGACAGCTACGAGCAGTACTTC. The V call is TRBV28, the J call TRBJ2-7; TRBD1 aligns across 7 bases. Per germline, CDR1 MDHEN and CDR2 SYDVKM. This CDR3 has 12 residues. The junction had 1 base not matched to a gene; V was cut back by 5 bases and J by 3 bases.

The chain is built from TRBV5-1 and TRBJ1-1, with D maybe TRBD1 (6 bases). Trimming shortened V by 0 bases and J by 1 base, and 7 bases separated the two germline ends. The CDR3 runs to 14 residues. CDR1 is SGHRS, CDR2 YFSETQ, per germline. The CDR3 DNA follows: TGCGCCAGCAGCTTGGGGACAGCGAACACTGAAGCTTTCTTT. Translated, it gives CASSLGTANTEAFF.

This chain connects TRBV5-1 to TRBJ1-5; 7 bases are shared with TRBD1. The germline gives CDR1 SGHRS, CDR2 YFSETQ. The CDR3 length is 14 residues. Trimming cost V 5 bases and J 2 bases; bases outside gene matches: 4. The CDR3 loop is CASSLTGGNQPQHF. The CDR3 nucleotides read TGCGCCAGCAGTTTAACAGGGGGCAATCAGCCCCAGCATTTT.

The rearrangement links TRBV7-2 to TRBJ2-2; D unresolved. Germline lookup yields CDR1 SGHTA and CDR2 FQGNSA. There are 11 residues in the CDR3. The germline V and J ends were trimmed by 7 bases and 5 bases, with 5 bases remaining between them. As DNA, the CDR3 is TGTGCCAGCACTAATACCGGGGAGCTGTTTTTT. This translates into CASTNTGELFF. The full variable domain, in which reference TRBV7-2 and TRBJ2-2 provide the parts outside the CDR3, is GAGVSQSPSNKVTEKGKDVELRCDPISGHTALYWYRQSLGQGLEFLIYFQGNSAPDKSGLPSDRFSAERTGGSVSTLTIQRTQQEDSAVYLCASTNTGELFFGEGSRLTVL.

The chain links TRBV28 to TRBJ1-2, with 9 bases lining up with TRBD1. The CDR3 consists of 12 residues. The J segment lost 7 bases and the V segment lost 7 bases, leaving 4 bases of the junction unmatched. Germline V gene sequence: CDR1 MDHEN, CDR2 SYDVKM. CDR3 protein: CASKQGAGGYTF. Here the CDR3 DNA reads TGTGCCAGCAAACAGGGGGCAGGTGGCTACACCTTC.